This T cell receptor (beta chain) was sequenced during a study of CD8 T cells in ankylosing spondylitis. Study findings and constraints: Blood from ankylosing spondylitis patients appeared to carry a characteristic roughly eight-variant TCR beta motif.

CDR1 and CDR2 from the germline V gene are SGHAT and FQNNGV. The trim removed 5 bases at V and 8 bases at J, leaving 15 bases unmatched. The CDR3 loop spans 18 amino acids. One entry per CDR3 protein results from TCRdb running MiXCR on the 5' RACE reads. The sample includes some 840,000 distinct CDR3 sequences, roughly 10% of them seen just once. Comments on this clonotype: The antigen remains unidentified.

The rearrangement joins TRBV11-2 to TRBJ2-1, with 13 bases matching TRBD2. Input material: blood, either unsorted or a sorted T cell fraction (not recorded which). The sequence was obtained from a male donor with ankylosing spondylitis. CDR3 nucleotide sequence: TGTGCCAGCAGCCCCACCCGGACTAGCGGGGGACTCTTGGATGAGCAGTTCTTC. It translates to CASSPTRTSGGLLDEQFF.